These 10 T cell receptor beta chains originate from one sample sequenced in a study of shared clonotypes between healthy human individuals (TCRdb year 2020). CD8 naive samples consisted of CD45RO-negative cells that were positively selected for CCR7, yielding a CD45RA+CCR7+ population without TemRA cells. Receptors were amplified or captured by the immunoSEQ multiplex PCR assay. This immuneACCESS table, as held by TCRdb, lists in-frame sequences with V and J called but not all clones. Of the missing ones, under half trace to an unresolved V gene in checked studies; the others have no known cause. The sample table lists about 580,000 clones, 95% to 98% of them with a count of one. The ten largest account for approximately 0.3% of the sample. The specimen was naive CD8+ T cells sorted from blood. According to the study, the label for this sample's cell subset or site signals: CD45RA+CCR7+. Receptors originate from a young man in good health.

On this clone itself: At one of its ends the junction is not consistent with the germline gene, which may arise from a read error. The chain joins TRBV5-6 to TRBJ1-2, with D hard to call. Germline V gene sequence: CDR1 SGHDT, CDR2 YYEEEE. The CDR3 is made up of 11 amino acids. Here the CDR3 reads CASSLRADVSF. CDR3 nucleotide sequence: TGTGCCAGCAGCTTGAGGGCCGACGTATCCTTC.

The rearrangement links TRBV7-7 to TRBJ2-7; 7 bases fit TRBD2. This CDR3 has 11 amino acids. Germline CDR1 is SSHAT and CDR2 is FNYEAQ (reference sequence). Written as DNA, the CDR3 is TGTCACCTAGCGGAGTACTACGAGCAGTACTTC. Its translation is CHLAEYYEQYF.

The chain links TRBV4-1 to TRBJ2-2; D is tentatively TRBD1 or TRBD2 (6 bases each). CDR1 MGHRA and CDR2 YSYEKL come from the germline V gene. Trimming pared 8 bases from V and 1 base from J, leaving 8 bases between. The CDR3 extends over 13 amino acids. CDR3 loop: CASGGRNTGELFF. DNA for the CDR3: TGCGCCAGCGGGGGGCGGAACACCGGGGAGCTGTTTTTT.

V and J are TRBV6-1 and TRBJ2-7, with TRBD2 identical over 7 bases. The CDR3 has 19 amino acids. From germline, CDR1 is MNHNS and CDR2 SASEGT. V was pared by 2 bases and J by 0 bases, with 16 bases of the junction left unmatched. The DNA for the CDR3 is TGTGCCAGCAGTGAATTCCCACTCGTCCGGGACTACCACTCCTACGAGCAGTACTTC. This encodes CASSEFPLVRDYHSYEQYF.

V usage is TRBV9 and J usage is TRBJ2-1; no firm D call. Germline CDR1 and CDR2: SGDLS and YYNGEE. V gave up 0 bases and J gave up 5 bases, with 9 bases separating them. CDR3 length equals 14 residues. CDR3 sequence (DNA): TGTGCCAGCAGCGTAGAGTCGAGCCACAATGAGCAGTTCTTC. It is translated as CASSVESSHNEQFF.

This sequence joins TRBV5-1 and TRBJ2-5; unclear D gene. The CDR3 totals 15 residues. Trimming shortened V by 1 base and J by 5 bases, and 15 bases separated the two germline ends. Germline CDR1 is SGHRS and CDR2 is YFSETQ. The CDR3 nucleotides read TGCGCCAGCAGCTTGAGGGCCGGACGAACGGAGACCCAGTACTTC. The encoded protein is CASSLRAGRTETQYF.

The rearrangement joins TRBV29-1 to TRBJ2-1; TRBD1 agrees at 7 bases. This CDR3 is built from 17 residues. Germline CDR1 SQVTM, CDR2 ANQGSEA. After removal of 7 bases from V and 0 bases from J, the junction contained 15 bases not matched to a gene. This CDR3 reads CSGGQDYTLSSYNEQFF. The CDR3 nucleotides read TGCAGCGGAGGACAGGATTACACTTTGAGCTCCTACAATGAGCAGTTCTTC.

The genes are TRBV5-1 and TRBJ2-7; D gene uncertain. Trimming shortened V by 3 bases and J by 0 bases, and 10 bases separated the two germline ends. The CDR3 loop spans 14 amino acids. Germline loops: CDR1 SGHRS, CDR2 YFSETQ. DNA of the CDR3: TGCGCCAGCAGCTCCGGACCGAACTCCTACGAGCAGTACTTC. It translates to CASSSGPNSYEQYF.

V is TRBV30 and J is TRBJ2-1; D is possibly TRBD1 (5 bases). There are 13 residues in the CDR3. Germline lookup yields CDR1 GTSNPN and CDR2 SVGIG (reference sequence). The V gene lost 5 bases and the J gene lost 4 bases, with 12 bases spanning the gap. The CDR3 loop is CAWGVDKYNEQFF. The CDR3 DNA reads as TGTGCCTGGGGGGTGGACAAATACAATGAGCAGTTCTTC.

The V gene is TRBV11-2, the J gene TRBJ1-2; D may be TRBD1 (5 bases). V lost 1 base and J 4 bases, leaving 13 bases between the germline ends. Germline V gene data show CDR1 as SGHAT and CDR2 as FQNNGV. This CDR3 spans 15 amino acids. The CDR3 sequence is CASSLVGTALYGYTF. The CDR3 DNA follows: TGTGCCAGCAGCTTAGTGGGGACGGCCCTCTATGGCTACACCTTC. Filled out from reference TRBV11-2 and TRBJ1-2, the complete variable domain reads EAGVAQSPRYKIIEKRQSVAFWCNPISGHATLYWYQQILGQGPKLLIQFQNNGVVDDSQLPKDRFSAERLKGVDSTLKIQPAKLEDSAVYLCASSLVGTALYGYTFGSGTRLTVV.